This T cell receptor beta chain appears in the sequencing data of a study of T cells in Graves' hyperthyroidism and ophthalmopathy (dated by TCRdb to about 2019). At the level of the whole study: Peripheral blood samples were taken at the time of initial diagnosis, prior to any treatment. After blood sampling, hyperthyroidism patients were treated with methimazole at a starting dose of 30 mg daily, and ophthalmopathy patients were treated with high-dose intravenous methylprednisolone. According to the paper, TCR Vbeta CDR3 sequencing was carried out on around 140 peripheral blood samples, which came from around 43 ophthalmopathy, roughly 75 hyperthyroidism and roughly 17 progressor patients. Prospective prediction of ophthalmopathy was tested in an independent validation cohort consisting of some 18 hyperthyroidism patients and some 17 patients who later progressed to ophthalmopathy. The approximately 95 discovery patients were divided at random into training and test sets in a 7:3 ratio. Thyroid tissue and blood T-cell repertoires from more than 5 Graves' hyperthyroidism patients were also compared in the study. To identify TCR V-J signatures that set the groups apart, the researchers used a discovery cohort of 100 patients, made up of under 50 with Graves' ophthalmopathy and approximately 57 with stable Graves' hyperthyroidism.

The TCR beta CDR3 regions were amplified from RNA transcripts. The first round of RT-PCR for the TCR CDR3 was performed with the HTBI primer set and the Qiagen OneStep RT-PCR kit. The libraries were constructed in a second round of multiplex PCR and then size-selected and purified. Sequencing of the libraries was done on an Illumina HiSeq2000 using paired-end 100 bp reads. On the authors' methods: SOAPnuke was used to process the raw data, throwing out any read that contained adapters or uncalled bases, had a mean Phred below 15, or lacked an exact constant-primer or identifier match. COPE v1.2.5 was used to merge high-quality paired reads, and clonotypes were defined as unique nucleotide sequences. Clonotypes were aligned to IMGT TRBV, TRBD and TRBJ reference segments using MiTCR v1.1. Only V-J combinations with frequency above 0.0001, covering about 99% of repertoires, were analysed. The TCS score was defined as the ratio of F50 (clonal expansion) to E x V (chaos), calculated using BLOSUM62-based TCRdist between CDR3 peptides within each V-J. Welch's t-statistics and random forest reduced 450 to 600 V-J features to roughly 13, which were used in a naive Bayes classifier (R e1071). TCRdb reworked the public reads: Q25 trimming with fastp, MiXCR clone assembly, productive beta chains retained. Records with the same CDR3 protein are collapsed into one entry carrying the most frequent genes and DNA. The authors' filters were not applied to this entry. Recorded for this sample are a few hundred thousand distinct CDR3 sequences; 15% to 20% of them occurred a single time. Of the sample, approximately 15% falls within the top ten clones.

Moderately to severely active disease, a Clinical Activity Score of at least 3, a NOSPECS grade of at least 4, and a duration under 3 months were present in ophthalmopathy patients. Exclusion was applied to patients with uncontrolled infections, other autoimmune diseases, pregnancy or lactation. Clinical symptoms, serum thyroxine and TRAb, thyroid ultrasound, and orbital computed tomography formed the basis for the diagnoses. PBMCs were isolated from 7.5 to 10 ml of fresh peripheral blood by Ficoll-Paque density gradient centrifugation. Total RNA was extracted with Trizol reagent, and quality was checked on an Agilent 2100 Bioanalyzer. A remark on this clonotype: It lacks a known antigen. No base quality values were provided; no much bigger clone lies one nucleotide off.

Overall results and qualifications from the work: In validation, the model predicted progression to ophthalmopathy with approximately 70% sensitivity and 72% to 75% specificity, a median of around 6.6 months before onset. Most expanded thyroid clonotypes (frequency above 0.001) were also detected in blood, a finding suggesting that blood repertoires may reflect thyroid immune responses. Ophthalmopathy was separated from stable hyperthyroidism by a 13 V-J signature model, with roughly 88% sensitivity and about 81% specificity obtained in cross-validation and 80%/75% obtained in testing. Sample size was not statistically predetermined, and investigators were not blinded to group allocation.

The germline V gene specifies SGHTS as CDR1 and YDEGEE as CDR2. The CDR3 covers 17 residues, taking in both the cysteine and the phenylalanine. Only the CDR3 DNA is retained, 51 bases long and in frame from the first base. V loses 2 bases of germline sequence and J loses 0 bases, and the interval between the two ends is 14 bases. This sequence originates from a woman under 30 with Graves' ophthalmopathy. Recombination joined TRBV5-8 with TRBJ2-2; confidence is insufficient to name the D gene. Source material: blood. The nucleotide sequence is TGTGCCAGCAGCTTTTACGGCTCGGCAGCGAACACCGGGGAGCTGTTTTTT. The resulting protein is CASSFYGSAANTGELFF.